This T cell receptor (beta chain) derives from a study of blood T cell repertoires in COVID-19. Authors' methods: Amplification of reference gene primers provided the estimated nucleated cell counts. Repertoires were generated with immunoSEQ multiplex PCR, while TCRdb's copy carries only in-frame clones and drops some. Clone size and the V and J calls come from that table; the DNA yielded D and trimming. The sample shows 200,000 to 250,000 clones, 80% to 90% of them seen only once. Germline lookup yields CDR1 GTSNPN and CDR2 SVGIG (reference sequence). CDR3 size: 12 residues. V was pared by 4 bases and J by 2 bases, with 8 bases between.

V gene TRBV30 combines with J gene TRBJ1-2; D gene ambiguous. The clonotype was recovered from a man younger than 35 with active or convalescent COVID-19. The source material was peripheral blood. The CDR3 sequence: CAWNGNNYGYTF. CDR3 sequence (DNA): TGTGCCTGGAACGGTAACAACTATGGCTACACCTTC.